The 10 T cell receptor beta chains below come from one sample, sequenced in a study of response to subunit inactivated influenza vaccine. TCRdb itself ran the RT-PCR reads through MiXCR, one entry per CDR3 protein. The data show approximately 250,000 distinct CDR3 sequences, with approximately 12% seen just once and 7.8% held by the top ten. The sample in question was non-naive T cells sorted from PBMCs, obtained roughly 15 days before vaccination. The receptor source for this set is a middle-aged man who received an inactivated influenza vaccine.

V usage is TRBV7-6 and J usage is TRBJ1-3, with 7 nucleotides matching TRBD1. V lost 2 bases, J lost 0 bases, and 10 bases stayed unmatched. CDR1 SGHVS and CDR2 FNYEAQ come from the germline V gene. The CDR3 is 18 amino acids. The CDR3: CASSLSGTVPSSGNTIYF. CDR3 DNA sequence: TGTGCCAGCAGCTTATCCGGGACAGTTCCCTCCTCTGGAAACACCATATATTTT.

Ten or more counts support this clonotype. V is TRBV7-2 and J is TRBJ2-2, with 8 bases aligning to TRBD2. Germline values: CDR1 SGHTA, CDR2 FQGNSA. The CDR3 length is 16 residues. V shed 4 bases and J 8 bases; nucleotides not matched to a gene: 12. DNA for the CDR3: TGTGCCAGCAGCTCCAGCGGGGGACACCCGAGTGGGGAGCTGTTTTTT. Translation gives CASSSSGGHPSGELFF.

The chain is built from TRBV13 and TRBJ1-2, with D possibly matching TRBD1 (6 bases). The CDR3 is 18 residues long. Germline V gene lookup returns CDR1 PRHDT and CDR2 FYEKMQ (reference sequence). The ends were cut back, 1 base at V and 4 bases at J, with 22 bases in the middle. CDR3 sequence: CASSLEAQADRNFYGYTF. Written as DNA, the CDR3 is TGTGCCAGCAGCTTAGAGGCACAGGCGGACAGAAATTTCTATGGCTACACCTTC.

This clonotype was seen a few times. The J gene is TRBJ2-7, the V gene TRBV5-5; D is ambiguous. This CDR3 has 17 amino acids. The germline V gene encodes CDR1 SGHKS and CDR2 YYEKEE (reference sequence). Trimming shortened V by 4 bases and J by 1 base, and 21 bases separated the two germline ends. In DNA, the CDR3 is TGTGCCAGCAGCCAAAGTCTAGGTGGCAGGCCTTCCTACGAGCAGTACTTC. Its translation is CASSQSLGGRPSYEQYF.

This clonotype has only a few counts. The CDR3 here is CASRREFSQETQYF. For the CDR3, the DNA is TGTGCCAGCAGACGGGAGTTTAGTCAAGAGACCCAGTACTTC. The chain is built from TRBV6-1 and TRBJ2-5; D might be TRBD2 (6 bases). Trimming took off 6 bases at V and 2 bases at J, with 13 bases between the two ends. Germline V lookup: CDR1 MNHNS, CDR2 SASEGT. The CDR3 covers 14 residues.

The chain couples TRBV6-5 to TRBJ2-7, with 7 bases matching TRBD1. The CDR3 has 19 amino acids. CDR1 and CDR2 (germline): MNHEY, SVGAGI. V was pared by 2 bases and J by 4 bases, with 20 bases of the junction left unmatched. In nucleotides, the CDR3 is TGTGCCAGCAGTTACAGGGACAGAGGGATCAGGGATTCGGGGTACGAGCAGTACTTC. The encoded protein is CASSYRDRGIRDSGYEQYF.

This clonotype was detected only a few times. This chain joins TRBV12-3 or TRBV12-4 and TRBJ1-1; 9 bases align to TRBD1. There are 14 residues in the CDR3. Germline trimming cut 3 bases from V and 11 bases from J; bases unmatched to any gene: 10. This CDR3 is CASSFLGTGNEAFF. The CDR3 nucleotides read TGTGCCAGCAGTTTTCTGGGGACAGGGAATGAGGCTTTCTTT.

This chain connects TRBV4-3 to TRBJ2-3, with D possibly being TRBD2 (6 bases). Trimming took 0 bases from V and 4 from J, leaving 17 bases between them. There are 17 residues in the CDR3. Germline V gives CDR1 LGHNA, CDR2 YSLEER. CDR3 sequence: CASSQERPGSHPDTQYF. DNA for the CDR3: TGCGCCAGCAGCCAAGAGAGGCCCGGGAGTCACCCAGATACGCAGTATTTT.

A few counts support this clonotype. The CDR3 region is CASRPPYRGPIRGYTF. The DNA of the CDR3 is TGTGCCAGCAGACCCCCCTACCGGGGTCCCATCCGCGGCTACACCTTC. The chain combines TRBV6-1 with TRBJ1-2, with unresolved D. V was trimmed by 6 bases and J by 8 bases, leaving 25 bases between them. There are 16 residues in the CDR3. Germline loops: CDR1 MNHNS, CDR2 SASEGT.

This clonotype was counted many times. CDR3 coding DNA: TGTGCCAGCAGTGACGAACTCAATCAGCCCCAGCATTTT. Its protein is CASSDELNQPQHF. V and J are TRBV2 and TRBJ1-5; D gene ambiguous. V shed 3 bases and J shed 3 bases, with 6 bases lying between them. The length of the CDR3 is 13 residues. Germline assignment: CDR1 SNHLY and CDR2 FYNNEI. The full variable domain, rest sourced from reference TRBV2 and TRBJ1-5, is EPEVTQTPSHQVTQMGQEVILRCVPISNHLYFYWYRQILGQKVEFLVSFYNNEISEKSEIFDDQFSVERPDGSNFTLKIRSTKLEDSAMYFCASSDELNQPQHFGDGTRLSIL.